Here is one T cell receptor (beta chain) with its context. Its specificity is unknown. The germline V gene has CDR1 GTSNPN and CDR2 SVGIG (reference sequence). The CDR3 contains 15 residues. Focal radiation and CTLA-4 blockade (ipilimumab) were tested in chemo-refractory metastatic non-small-cell lung cancer patients. The data originate from a study of radiotherapy plus CTLA-4 blockade in lung cancer. Study-wide results and limits: Blood saw expansion of tumor-derived TCR clones after radiotherapy plus ipilimumab.

The assay was immunoSEQ multiplex PCR, and TCRdb's table has in-frame clones only and misses some. Among tens of thousands of clones listed, about 76% were seen once. The sample here was peripheral blood, taken from a patient treated with radiotherapy plus ipilimumab. This sequence joins TRBV30 and TRBJ2-5, with D perhaps TRBD1 (5 bases). The assigned J gene may be wrong: the sequence end matches TRBJ2-7 better. This receptor was identified in a human donor with non-small cell lung cancer who had a complete response to radiotherapy plus ipilimumab. The CDR3 protein is CAWSVPGHSSYEQYF. The CDR3 coding sequence is TGTGCCTGGAGTGTACCAGGGCACAGCTCCTACGAGCAGTACTTC.